Listed below are T cell receptor beta chains from one sample, sequenced in a study of T-cell memory formation after mild COVID-19. TCRdb independently ran MiXCR on the 5' RACE reads; one entry per CDR3 protein. The table includes some 310,000 distinct CDR3 sequences, less than 25% detected once. Input material: PBMCs or a T cell subset sorted from them (not recorded which). The receptors were sampled from a young man who had mild COVID-19 (a few samples of this study predate the infection). Cell type and time point are not known. Both conserved end residues are part of each CDR3. D genes are given only for firm matches. Clone size appears in some rows only: once, few, many, or a class for an expanded clone.

j_call v_call d_call clone_size cdr3_aa cdr3_nt
TRBJ1-1 TRBV12-3/TRBV12-4 NA many CASSPLTEAFF TGTGCCAGCAGTCCGCTGACTGAAGCTTTCTTT
TRBJ2-5 TRBV28 NA NA CASSLPGIQETQYF TGTGCCAGCAGTTTACCGGGAATCCAAGAGACCCAGTACTTC
TRBJ1-1 TRBV5-1 TRBD1 NA CASSRGLSTEAFF TGCGCCAGCAGCAGGGGGCTTAGCACTGAAGCTTTCTTT
TRBJ1-2 TRBV7-2 NA NA CASSLVAVDGYTF TGTGCCAGCAGCTTAGTAGCGGTAGATGGCTACACCTTC
TRBJ2-2 TRBV19 NA few CASSSAGGAKTGELFF TGTGCCAGTAGTTCCGCCGGAGGGGCTAAGACCGGGGAGCTGTTTTTT
TRBJ2-3 TRBV7-2 TRBD2 NA CASSLLGTSPDTQYF TGTGCCAGCAGCTTACTTGGGACTAGCCCAGATACGCAGTATTTT
TRBJ1-1 TRBV6-5 NA NA CASSYLQGGTEAFF TGTGCCAGCAGTTACCTTCAGGGTGGGACTGAAGCTTTCTTT
TRBJ1-1 TRBV5-1 NA few CASSKPTQGGTEAFF TGCGCCAGCAGCAAACCCACGCAGGGTGGCACTGAAGCTTTCTTT
TRBJ2-3 TRBV5-1 TRBD1 NA CASSELQGDADTQYF TGCGCCAGCAGCGAACTACAGGGGGACGCAGATACGCAGTATTTT
TRBJ2-7 TRBV4-2 NA NA CASSQGAGGTGLYEQYF TGTGCCAGCAGCCAAGGAGCTGGCGGAACGGGACTCTACGAGCAGTACTTC
TRBJ2-7 TRBV6-2/TRBV6-3 NA NA CASSYREFSYEQYF TGTGCCAGCAGTTACCGGGAATTCTCCTACGAGCAGTACTTC
TRBJ2-3 TRBV7-6 NA few CASSLRGRGITDTQYF TGTGCCAGCAGCTTACGAGGGCGGGGCATCACAGATACGCAGTATTTT
TRBJ2-1 TRBV27 TRBD1 many CASSPFGAGGYDEQFF TGTGCCAGCAGTCCTTTTGGGGCAGGGGGTTATGATGAGCAGTTCTTC
TRBJ2-1 TRBV25-1 NA few CASSDPEGLGNEQFF TGTGCCAGCAGTGACCCCGAGGGCCTGGGCAATGAGCAGTTCTTC
TRBJ1-2 TRBV28 TRBD1 NA CASRLTGQSGYTF TGTGCCAGCAGGCTTACGGGACAGAGCGGCTACACCTTC
TRBJ1-1 TRBV7-3 NA NA CASSPPGATEAFF TGTGCCAGCAGCCCCCCTGGGGCGACAGAAGCTTTCTTT
TRBJ1-1 TRBV6-2/TRBV6-3 NA once CASSSGEWWAFF TGTGCCAGCAGTTCAGGGGAGTGGTGGGCTTTCTTT
TRBJ2-1 TRBV27 TRBD1 few CASRGQGAYYNEQFF TGTGCCAGCAGGGGACAGGGGGCCTATTACAATGAGCAGTTCTTC
TRBJ2-5 TRBV20-1 TRBD1 NA CSARAHNRGQETQYF TGCAGTGCTAGGGCCCACAACAGGGGTCAAGAGACCCAGTACTTC
TRBJ1-1 TRBV20-1 NA NA CSVGENTEAFF TGCAGTGTAGGGGAGAACACTGAAGCTTTCTTT
TRBJ2-7 TRBV7-2 NA NA CASSANGYEQYF TGTGCCAGCAGCGCCAACGGGTACGAGCAGTACTTC
TRBJ2-5 TRBV11-2 TRBD2 NA CASSLAAGGVQETQYF TGTGCCAGCAGCTTAGCTGCTGGGGGGGTACAAGAGACCCAGTACTTC
TRBJ2-1 TRBV12-3/TRBV12-4 TRBD1 NA CASSFSVGQGANEQFF TGTGCCAGCAGTTTCTCTGTGGGACAGGGAGCGAATGAGCAGTTCTTC
TRBJ2-5 TRBV28 NA NA CASSVEVLETQYF TGTGCCAGCAGTGTCGAGGTACTAGAGACCCAGTACTTC
TRBJ1-3 TRBV12-3/TRBV12-4 NA few CASSTDPGDTIYF TGTGCCAGCAGCACGGACCCAGGGGACACCATATATTTT
TRBJ2-5 TRBV6-6 NA few CASRSATRGETQYF TGTGCCAGCAGATCCGCTACCCGGGGAGAGACCCAGTACTTC
TRBJ2-1 TRBV20-1 NA few CSARVPAALQGEQFF TGCAGTGCTAGAGTCCCAGCGGCCCTACAGGGTGAGCAGTTCTTC
TRBJ2-5 TRBV27 NA NA CASSLGLTRGETQYF TGTGCCAGCAGTTTAGGGTTGACCCGCGGGGAGACCCAGTACTTC
TRBJ1-2 TRBV5-1 TRBD1 few CASTRDRIRDGYTF TGCGCCAGCACCCGGGACAGGATTCGCGATGGCTACACCTTC
TRBJ2-2 TRBV5-6 TRBD2 few CASLRGARGDRTGELFF TGTGCCAGCCTACGAGGGGCCCGGGGGGACCGCACCGGGGAGCTGTTTTTT
TRBJ1-5 TRBV6-2/TRBV6-3 NA NA CASSYSQRSGLNQPQHF TGTGCCAGCAGTTACTCCCAGAGATCGGGACTGAATCAGCCCCAGCATTTT
TRBJ1-2 TRBV27 NA NA CASSLGGRDYGYTF TGTGCCAGCAGTTTGGGGGGGAGAGACTATGGCTACACCTTC
TRBJ2-5 TRBV10-2 NA NA CASGAGQETQYF TGCGCCAGCGGGGCAGGTCAAGAGACCCAGTACTTC
TRBJ2-7 TRBV7-6 NA NA CASSLGGLYEQYF TGTGCCAGCAGCTTAGGTGGGTTATACGAGCAGTACTTC
TRBJ2-5 TRBV7-2 TRBD1 NA CASSLGTGASRETQYF TGTGCCAGCAGCTTAGGGACAGGGGCCTCTAGGGAGACCCAGTACTTC
TRBJ2-5 TRBV4-1 TRBD2 NA CASSQDQVLLAGVETQYF TGCGCCAGCAGCCAAGACCAGGTCTTACTAGCGGGGGTAGAGACCCAGTACTTC
TRBJ2-2 TRBV6-5 TRBD1 few CASSYGQGAVGELFF TGTGCCAGCAGTTACGGGCAGGGGGCCGTCGGGGAGCTGTTTTTT
TRBJ2-5 TRBV12-3/TRBV12-4 TRBD1 NA CASSPTGVETQYF TGTGCCAGCAGCCCGACAGGGGTTGAGACCCAGTACTTC
TRBJ1-1 TRBV24-1 NA few CATSDRPQANRTAFF TGTGCCACCAGTGATCGACCACAGGCGAACCGCACCGCTTTCTTT
TRBJ1-1 TRBV4-1 NA NA CASSLLWNTEAFF TGCGCCAGCAGCCTCCTCTGGAACACTGAAGCTTTCTTT
TRBJ1-3 TRBV12-5 NA NA CASGPPQDSLSGNTIYF TGTGCTAGTGGGCCGCCCCAGGACAGCCTCTCTGGAAACACCATATATTTT
TRBJ2-1 TRBV11-1 NA few CASRWGGQDNEQFF TGTGCCAGCAGATGGGGGGGCCAGGACAATGAGCAGTTCTTC
TRBJ2-3 TRBV27 TRBD1 NA CASSVIGTGEGDTQYF TGTGCCAGCAGCGTGATCGGGACAGGGGAGGGAGATACGCAGTATTTT
TRBJ2-1 TRBV9 TRBD1 NA CASSSRTGGGEQFF TGTGCCAGCAGCTCGCGGACAGGGGGCGGTGAGCAGTTCTTC